This T cell receptor beta chain originates from a study of cytomegalovirus exposure and HLA in healthy donors. PCR involved 60 Vbeta and 13 Jbeta primers. Produced via immunoSEQ multiplex PCR; TCRdb's table is partial and in-frame only. Of around 280,000 clones in the sample, around nine tenths are singletons; the top ten hold about 2.5%. In the case of this clone: Its specificity is unknown.

Findings and limits, study-wide: Within an earlier analysis, most TCR beta V segments proved productive either about 87% or about 30% of the time. Common viral pathogens seemed, in a later analysis, to connect with several of the most significant clusters. A later analysis showed HLA-associated TCR beta chains outstripping equally common others in clonal expansion.

Per germline, CDR1 LGHNA and CDR2 YNFKEQ. CDR3 length: 16 residues. J lost 3 bases, V lost 3 bases, and 5 bases had no gene match. The J gene is TRBJ2-1, the V gene TRBV4-2, with 10 nucleotides matching TRBD2. The sequence came from a woman younger than 30 in good health and CMV-seronegative. The sample consisted of PBMCs. The CDR3 region has the DNA TGTGCCAGCAGCCACAAACTAGCGGGGATCTACAATGAGCAGTTCTTC. Translating gives CASSHKLAGIYNEQFF.